A selection of T cell receptor beta chains follows, all from one sample in a study. MiXCR, run by TCRdb on the 5' RACE reads, gives a single entry per CDR3 protein. The sample lists approximately 41,000 distinct CDR3 sequences, less than 35% occurring once. Sequenced input: memory CD4+ T cells sorted from a lymph node. These receptors all come from a female donor with breast cancer. Both conserved end residues are part of each CDR3. Each record gives: J gene, V gene, CDR3 protein.

>TRBJ1-1|TRBV5-1
CASSLVGMPEAFF
>TRBJ2-3|TRBV29-1
CSGGASDTQYF
>TRBJ2-2|TRBV5-4
CASSPMTNTGELLF
>TRBJ1-1|TRBV27
CTSSLSTVQVEAFF
>TRBJ1-2|TRBV9
CASSVAPDYGYTF
>TRBJ2-2|TRBV9
CASSTEASSGGELFF
>TRBJ1-2|TRBV12-3/TRBV12-4
CASSFHQGGYGYTF
>TRBJ1-1|TRBV28
CASSLPGSLGTEAFF
>TRBJ1-1|TRBV20-1
CSARDLGSPNTEAFF
>TRBJ1-5|TRBV5-6
CASSFGVFGNQPQHF
>TRBJ2-1|TRBV7-3
CASSITGTYEGNEQFF
>TRBJ1-1|TRBV5-1
CASSTQGARTEAFF
>TRBJ1-1|TRBV6-6
CASSALTGRNTEAFF
>TRBJ1-1|TRBV7-9
CASSLGHWDTEAFF
>TRBJ2-6|TRBV6-5
CASSYDRRATGANVLTF
>TRBJ1-2|TRBV6-5
CASSSRTGYGYTF
>TRBJ1-1|TRBV20-1
CSATKAEAFF
>TRBJ2-3|TRBV15
CATSRVGEGADTQYF
>TRBJ1-2|TRBV3-1
CASRGTVDGYTF
>TRBJ2-5|TRBV20-1
CSATSLQETQYF
>TRBJ2-2|TRBV6-6
CASRLWDRTSAGELFF
>TRBJ2-1|TRBV6-1
CASSEEARMVNEQFF
>TRBJ2-1|TRBV6-2/TRBV6-3
CASSLRPGRVSYNEQFF
>TRBJ2-7|TRBV27
CASSFGTSGNYEQYF
>TRBJ1-2|TRBV5-4
CTSSSLRRGGGYTF
>TRBJ2-3|TRBV9
CASSVGPSGVTDTQYF
>TRBJ1-1|TRBV7-6
CASSLTENTEAFF
>TRBJ1-5|TRBV20-1
CSIRVRGGWNQPQHF
>TRBJ1-2|TRBV5-4
CASSKDGFHYGYTF
>TRBJ2-3|TRBV20-1
CSTYGTSGTDTQYF
>TRBJ2-7|TRBV6-6
CASSYRLGESLYEQYF
>TRBJ2-3|TRBV27
CASSSLSGRAVDTQYF
>TRBJ2-2|TRBV5-1
CASTVSGGNTGELFF
>TRBJ1-1|TRBV7-9
CASSQDLWGTEAFF
>TRBJ2-2|TRBV4-2
CASSQDHLRAGLAGELFF
>TRBJ2-7|TRBV2
CASSRDRAPYEQYF
>TRBJ2-3|TRBV27
CASTPGLVNTDTQYF
>TRBJ2-5|TRBV9
CASVRGGGEETQYF
>TRBJ2-4|TRBV6-1
CASSVSGGAFIQYF
>TRBJ1-1|TRBV4-3
CASSQVQGNTEAFF
>TRBJ2-1|TRBV29-1
CSVEDWSSERGNEQFF